This is a list of T cell receptor beta chains from one sample in a study of cytomegalovirus exposure and HLA in healthy donors. This table comes from immunoSEQ multiplex PCR, and its TCRdb copy is limited to in-frame clones, with some not included. The table includes some 140,000 clones, 78% detected once. Sequencing was done on a sample of PBMCs. The receptors derive from a woman aged 18-35 years in good health and CMV-seronegative. Each CDR3 is given with its conserved first and last residue. Each record gives: J gene, D gene, V gene, clone size, CDR3 protein, CDR3 DNA. The D gene is left open where the match is weak. The listing skips clone size in some rows; elsewhere it reads once, few, many or a size class.

TRBJ2-6 | TRBD1 | TRBV19 | NA | CASSLNRGTQANVLTF | TGTGCCAGTAGTCTCAACAGGGGGACACAGGCCAACGTCCTGACTTTC
TRBJ1-4 | TRBD1 | TRBV7-2 | NA | CASSRGQPEKLFF | TGTGCCAGCAGCCGGGGACAGCCTGAAAAACTGTTTTTT
TRBJ1-1 | TRBD1 | TRBV15 | NA | CATSRGQGGDTEAFF | TGTGCCACCAGCAGGGGACAGGGAGGTGACACTGAAGCTTTCTTT
TRBJ2-1 | NA | TRBV6-6 | NA | CASSYTGEATSGEQFF | TGTGCCAGCAGTTATACGGGGGAGGCGACTTCGGGGGAGCAGTTCTTC
TRBJ2-1 | NA | TRBV7-2 | NA | CASSRTSSSYNEQFF | TGTGCCAGCAGCCGTACTAGCAGCTCCTACAATGAGCAGTTCTTC
TRBJ2-2 | TRBD2 | TRBV30 | NA | CAWGGGAGELFF | TGTGCCTGGGGGGGAGGGGCCGGGGAGCTGTTTTTT
TRBJ2-2 | TRBD1 | TRBV19 | NA | CASSPRDRGRNTGELFF | TGTGCCAGTAGCCCCCGGGACAGGGGGCGAAACACCGGGGAGCTGTTTTTT
TRBJ2-7 | NA | TRBV6-1 | NA | CASSESRYEQYF | TGTGCCAGCAGTGAATCCAGGTACGAGCAGTACTTC
TRBJ1-3 | NA | TRBV5-1 | NA | CASSLASLGNTIYF | TGCGCCAGCAGCTTGGCCTCACTTGGAAACACCATATATTTT
TRBJ1-2 | NA | TRBV12-5 | NA | CASGFRESGYTF | TGTGCTAGTGGTTTCCGGGAGTCTGGCTACACCTTC
TRBJ2-1 | TRBD1 | TRBV13 | NA | CASSSYGQGAYNEQFF | TGTGCCAGCAGCTCCTACGGACAGGGTGCCTACAATGAGCAGTTCTTC
TRBJ2-7 | TRBD1 | TRBV5-6 | few | CASSLAGTGAGYEQYF | TGTGCCAGCAGCTTGGCGGGGACAGGGGCGGGCTACGAGCAGTACTTC
TRBJ1-1 | NA | TRBV10-3 | NA | CAITGAGNTEAFF | TGTGCCATCACAGGGGCAGGAAACACTGAAGCTTTCTTT
TRBJ2-7 | NA | TRBV30 | NA | CAWSRGRSSYEQYF | TGTGCCTGGTCCCGAGGGAGGAGCTCCTACGAGCAGTACTTC
TRBJ2-5 | TRBD2 | TRBV7-9 | NA | CATLPGGDSRETQYF | TGTGCCACCCTACCGGGGGGAGACTCACGGGAGACCCAGTACTTC
TRBJ1-5 | NA | TRBV6-1 | few | CASSQALINQPQHF | TGTGCCAGCAGTCAGGCTCTTATCAATCAGCCCCAGCATTTT
TRBJ1-2 | NA | TRBV5-6 | NA | CASRLQGGSGYTF | TGTGCCAGCAGATTACAGGGAGGGTCTGGCTACACCTTC
TRBJ2-1 | TRBD2 | TRBV5-1 | NA | CASSPERDPDNEQFF | TGCGCCAGCAGCCCCGAGCGGGATCCGGACAATGAGCAGTTCTTC
TRBJ1-6 | NA | TRBV5-1 | NA | CASSLNPAGSPLHF | TGCGCCAGCAGCTTAAACCCCGCGGGTTCACCCCTCCACTTT
TRBJ2-1 | TRBD2 | TRBV7-2 | NA | CASSPGTSGTKQFF | TGTGCCAGCAGCCCCGGGACTAGCGGGACAAAGCAGTTCTTC
TRBJ2-1 | TRBD1 | TRBV30 | NA | CAWNRDSNEQFF | TGTGCCTGGAACCGGGACAGCAATGAGCAGTTCTTC
TRBJ1-1 | TRBD1 | TRBV30 | few | CAWSVQGAAFF | TGTGCCTGGAGTGTACAGGGGGCAGCTTTCTTT
TRBJ2-7 | TRBD2 | TRBV27 | NA | CASSLSGGRDRYEQYF | TGTGCCAGCAGTTTATCTGGCGGGAGGGATCGATACGAGCAGTACTTC
TRBJ2-7 | TRBD2 | TRBV30 | NA | CAWSRREGHEQYF | TGTGCCTGGAGTAGACGGGAGGGCCACGAGCAGTACTTC
TRBJ2-7 | TRBD2 | TRBV6-1 | once | CASTAGLAGYEQYF | TGTGCCAGCACTGCCGGCCTAGCGGGATACGAGCAGTACTTC
TRBJ2-7 | TRBD2 | TRBV7-2 | NA | CASSSQRGGASYEQYF | TGTGCCAGCAGCTCCCAAAGGGGAGGGGCCTCCTACGAGCAGTACTTC
TRBJ1-5 | NA | TRBV9 | NA | CASSVGQYQLEPQHF | TGTGCCAGCAGCGTGGGGCAGTACCAATTGGAGCCCCAGCATTTT
TRBJ2-1 | TRBD1 | TRBV7-7 | NA | CASSLEWTGVGEQFF | TGTGCCAGCAGCTTAGAGTGGACAGGGGTCGGTGAGCAGTTCTTC
TRBJ2-4 | NA | TRBV11-2 | NA | CASRSLAKNIQYF | TGTGCCAGCAGGTCCCTCGCCAAAAACATTCAGTACTTC
TRBJ1-1 | TRBD1 | TRBV7-8 | NA | CASSSRGRTEAFF | TGTGCCAGCAGCTCCAGGGGGAGGACTGAAGCTTTCTTT
TRBJ2-7 | NA | TRBV7-8 | NA | CASSLARGSEQYF | TGTGCCAGCAGCTTAGCCCGGGGTTCGGAGCAGTACTTC
TRBJ1-5 | NA | TRBV27 | NA | CASSLEGVHQPQHF | TGTGCCAGCAGTTTAGAGGGAGTTCATCAGCCCCAGCATTTT
TRBJ1-1 | NA | TRBV6-1 | NA | CASSEVGWGVGNTEAFF | TGTGCCAGCAGTGAAGTGGGGTGGGGAGTTGGGAACACTGAAGCTTTCTTT
TRBJ2-5 | NA | TRBV2 | NA | CASSGAGTQETQYF | TGTGCCAGCAGTGGGGCCGGTACTCAAGAGACCCAGTACTTC
TRBJ1-4 | TRBD1 | TRBV5-4 | NA | CASSLDRGSEKLFF | TGTGCCAGCAGCTTGGACAGGGGGTCTGAAAAACTGTTTTTT
TRBJ1-1 | NA | TRBV5-3 | NA | CARSVRPGSTEAFF | TGTGCCAGAAGCGTACGACCGGGGAGCACTGAAGCTTTCTTT
TRBJ2-1 | NA | TRBV29-1 | NA | CSGGGTYNEQFF | TGCAGCGGCGGGGGCACTTACAATGAGCAGTTCTTC
TRBJ1-2 | NA | TRBV9 | NA | CASNKGSVGGYTF | TGTGCCAGCAATAAGGGGTCAGTTGGTGGCTACACCTTC
TRBJ2-7 | NA | TRBV2 | NA | CASSAWHEQYF | TGTGCCAGCAGTGCCTGGCACGAGCAGTACTTC
TRBJ2-6 | TRBD2 | TRBV2 | NA | CASSPLAGGGYGANVLTF | TGTGCCAGCAGTCCGCTAGCGGGAGGAGGTTATGGGGCCAACGTCCTGACTTTC
TRBJ2-7 | NA | TRBV30 | few | CAWSLQRGYEQYF | TGTGCCTGGAGTCTCCAGCGCGGTTACGAGCAGTACTTC
TRBJ2-7 | TRBD1 | TRBV27 | NA | CASRTGIYEQYF | TGTGCCAGCAGGACAGGGATCTACGAGCAGTACTTC
TRBJ2-7 | TRBD1 | TRBV11-2 | NA | CASSLDRDRGNYEQYF | TGTGCCAGCAGCTTAGACCGGGACAGGGGCAACTACGAGCAGTACTTC
TRBJ1-4 | TRBD1 | TRBV4-1 | NA | CASSPTGQGGEKLFF | TGCGCCAGCAGCCCAACAGGACAGGGGGGTGAAAAACTGTTTTTT
TRBJ2-5 | TRBD2 | TRBV9 | NA | CASSAILAGEGETQYF | TGTGCCAGCAGCGCCATATTAGCGGGAGAGGGAGAGACCCAGTACTTC
TRBJ2-1 | NA | TRBV6-5 | NA | CASRGLSSYNEQFF | TGTGCCAGCAGGGGCTTAAGCTCCTACAATGAGCAGTTCTTC